Following are 10 T cell receptor beta chains from one sample sequenced in a study of T cells in narcolepsy. Assay used: immunoSEQ multiplex PCR; TCRdb lists only in-frame clones, some missing. The sample has 30,000 to 45,000 clones; about 85% are singletons. The sample taken for sequencing was CD45RA- memory CD4+ T cells from PBMCs. These receptors were collected from a human donor with narcolepsy.

The genes are TRBV5-6 and TRBJ2-5; TRBD1 might be the D (5 bases). The CDR3 loop spans 14 amino acids. V gave up 0 bases and J gave up 1 base, with 7 bases separating them. In germline, CDR1 is SGHDT, CDR2 YYEEEE. CDR3 loop: CASSLGTTQETQYF. In nucleotides, the CDR3 is TGTGCCAGCAGCTTGGGGACAACCCAAGAGACCCAGTACTTC.

The rearrangement links TRBV2 to TRBJ2-2, with D perhaps TRBD1 (5 bases). The ends were cut back, 4 bases at V and 7 bases at J, with 13 bases in the middle. CDR1 is SNHLY and CDR2 is FYNNEI in the germline V gene. The CDR3 contains 14 residues. The CDR3 loop reads CASSVQDQGGELFF. The CDR3 coding sequence is TGTGCCAGCAGTGTACAGGATCAGGGCGGGGAGCTGTTTTTT. The full variable domain, rest sourced from reference TRBV2 and TRBJ2-2, is EPEVTQTPSHQVTQMGQEVILRCVPISNHLYFYWYRQILGQKVEFLVSFYNNEISEKSEIFDDQFSVERPDGSNFTLKIRSTKLEDSAMYFCASSVQDQGGELFFGEGSRLTVL.

The rearrangement links TRBV10-3 to TRBJ2-5; D perhaps matches TRBD1 (5 bases). The length of the CDR3 is 13 residues. Germline V gives CDR1 ENHRY, CDR2 SYGVKD. Trimming left V 6 bases short and J 9 bases short, with 17 bases between. The CDR3 coding sequence is TGTGCCATCAGGGAGACAGAACAAGGGGCCCAGTACTTC. Translated, it gives CAIRETEQGAQYF.

The rearrangement joins TRBV4-3 to TRBJ1-1; unclear D gene. V dropped 0 bases and J dropped 1 base, with 9 bases sitting between them. This CDR3 has 15 amino acids. Germline CDR1 LGHNA, CDR2 YSLEER. CDR3 sequence (DNA): TGCGCCAGCAGCCAAGATACGCAGAAGAACACTGAAGCTTTCTTT. Translation gives CASSQDTQKNTEAFF.

This clone was detected only once. J is TRBJ1-1 and V is TRBV25-1; D not certain. The CDR3 has 13 residues. V was cut by 9 bases and J by 3 bases, with 14 bases left in between. The germline V gene encodes CDR1 MGHDK and CDR2 SYGVNS. The CDR3 DNA reads as TGTGCCAGTAGGGCGTGGGAACACACTGAAGCTTTCTTT. This translates into CASRAWEHTEAFF.

The rearrangement joins TRBV7-8 to TRBJ1-1, with a possible D match to TRBD1 (6 bases). There are 14 residues in the CDR3. Germline V gives CDR1 SGHVS, CDR2 FQNEAQ. Trimming removed 7 bases at V and 5 bases at J, with 17 bases between. DNA for the CDR3: TGTGCCAGCAAGACAGGTCGTTGGGCGACTGAAGCTTTCTTT. Its protein is CASKTGRWATEAFF.

The genes are TRBV28 and TRBJ1-2; D gene uncertain. The length of the CDR3 is 16 residues. The germline V gene encodes CDR1 MDHEN and CDR2 SYDVKM. V lost 3 bases, J lost 8 bases, and 22 bases lay in between. For the CDR3, the DNA is TGTGCCAGCAGTTTTGGCGACCGGGCACAATCCTTAGGCTACACCTTC. It yields the protein CASSFGDRAQSLGYTF.

The gene calls are TRBV4-3 and TRBJ1-4, with 12 nucleotides matching TRBD1. The V segment lost 4 bases and the J segment 3 bases; nucleotides outside the gene matches: 6. From germline, CDR1 is LGHNA and CDR2 YSLEER. This CDR3 has 17 amino acids. CDR3 DNA: TGCGCCAGCAGCCCGGGACAGGGGGCGTCTGCTAATGAAAAACTGTTTTTT. Its protein is CASSPGQGASANEKLFF.

This clone was counted between two and nine times. The genes are TRBV9 and TRBJ2-3, with unresolved D. This CDR3 is built from 14 residues. Germline V gene lookup returns CDR1 SGDLS and CDR2 YYNGEE. V shed 0 bases and J shed 4 bases, with 9 bases lying between them. This CDR3 reads CASSVVERADTQYF. For the CDR3, the DNA is TGTGCCAGCAGCGTAGTGGAGAGAGCAGATACGCAGTATTTT.

The rearrangement links TRBV28 to TRBJ2-3; 16 bases fit TRBD2. The trim removed 5 bases at V and 3 bases at J, leaving 8 bases unmatched. Per the germline V gene, CDR1 is MDHEN and CDR2 is SYDVKM. The CDR3 contains 18 residues. CDR3 coding DNA: TGTGCCAGCAGTGGCGGGACTAGCGGGGGGGCCCAGACAGATACGCAGTATTTT. As protein: CASSGGTSGGAQTDTQYF.